The 12 T cell receptor beta chains presented below share a single source sample, sequenced in a study of blood T cell repertoires in COVID-19. Sequencing used immunoSEQ multiplex PCR; TCRdb keeps in-frame clones, though not all of them. Of 250,000 or so clones listed, approximately 83% are singletons. The sequenced sample was peripheral blood. The receptors shown here come from an elderly man with acute or convalescent COVID-19.

V usage is TRBV4-2 and J usage is TRBJ2-1; 15 bases fit TRBD2. Per the germline V gene, CDR1 is LGHNA and CDR2 is YNFKEQ. The CDR3 consists of 18 residues. V shed 4 bases, J shed 7 bases, and the junction held 11 bases outside the gene matches. The CDR3 DNA follows: TGTGCCAGCAGCCCTTACCGGACTAGCGGGGGGGCTATAAATGAGCAGTTCTTC. It yields the protein CASSPYRTSGGAINEQFF.

The chain is built from TRBV28 and TRBJ2-7; 9 positions match TRBD1. The V gene's germline CDR1 is MDHEN and CDR2 SYDVKM. The CDR3 runs to 12 residues. Trimming at V came to 6 bases and at J to 11 bases, leaving 8 bases not matched to a gene. The CDR3 protein is CASSLDRGVEYF. Written as DNA, the CDR3 is TGTGCCAGCAGCCTAGACAGGGGGGTGGAGTACTTC.

Remarks on this clone: Other DNA sequences in the same sample also yield this CDR3. The chain uses TRBV19 and TRBJ2-3; no definite D call. CDR1 is LNHDA, CDR2 SQIVND, per germline (reference sequence). The CDR3 is made up of 14 amino acids. V was trimmed by 1 base and J by 1 base, leaving 6 bases between them. CDR3 residues: CASSIAGRTDTQYF. DNA for the CDR3: TGTGCCAGTAGTATAGCAGGTCGCACAGATACGCAGTATTTT.

The chain links TRBV19 to TRBJ2-3; D gene ambiguous. The CDR3 contains 13 residues. The germline V gene encodes CDR1 LNHDA and CDR2 SQIVND (reference sequence). V lost 5 bases and J 2 bases, leaving 8 bases between the germline ends. The CDR3 protein is CASSLSSTDTQYF. CDR3 DNA sequence: TGTGCCAGTAGTCTCTCCTCCACAGATACGCAGTATTTT.

The chain joins TRBV11-2 to TRBJ1-1; D may be TRBD1 (6 bases). Germline-derived CDR1 and CDR2 are SGHAT and FQNNGV. The CDR3 contains 15 residues. The V end was cut by 5 bases, the J end by 5 bases, with 18 bases between. The CDR3 nucleotides read TGTGCCAGCAGCCCGGACAGCAGTAGGGCGACTGAAGCTTTCTTT. As protein: CASSPDSSRATEAFF.

This clone was seen only a few times. The V and J genes are TRBV6-6 and TRBJ1-1; 8 bases align to TRBD1. The germline gives CDR1 MNHNY, CDR2 SVGAGI (reference sequence). J gave up 1 base and V 6 bases, and 7 bases lay outside the gene matches. CDR3 length: 15 residues. The CDR3 spells CASSDRGQGNTEAFF. DNA for the CDR3: TGTGCCAGCAGCGACAGGGGTCAGGGGAACACTGAAGCTTTCTTT.

The chain combines TRBV24-1 with TRBJ2-7, with 12 bases aligning to TRBD1. V lost 4 bases, J lost 7 bases, and 7 bases stayed unmatched. CDR1 KGHDR and CDR2 SFDVKD come from the germline V gene. There are 15 residues in the CDR3. CDR3 nucleotide sequence: TGTGCCACCAGTGAAGCCGGGACAGGGGGCGAGGAGCAGTACTTC. It codes for CATSEAGTGGEEQYF.

V gene TRBV24-1 combines with J gene TRBJ1-1, with 12 bases that match TRBD1. V lost 6 bases and J lost 6; bases outside the gene matches: 13. Germline CDR1 KGHDR, CDR2 SFDVKD. The CDR3 extends over 17 amino acids. The CDR3 DNA sequence: TGTGCCACCAGTCGAACCGGGACAGGGGGCGCAAAGGCTGAAGCTTTCTTT. Its translation: CATSRTGTGGAKAEAFF.

The rearrangement uses TRBV21-1 and TRBJ1-3; the table calls TRBD1, which could not be checked here. TRBV21-1 is recorded as a pseudogene. This CDR3 has 18 amino acids. The CDR3 reads CASSKRRGQGADGNTIYF. The DNA of the CDR3 is TGTGCCAGCAGCAAACGGAGGGGACAGGGGGCGGATGGAAACACCATATATTTT.

CDR3 sequence reads: CASSLTGTGGYEQYF. CDR3 nucleotide sequence: TGCGCCAGCAGCCTGACCGGGACAGGGGGATACGAGCAGTACTTC. The chain combines TRBV4-1 with TRBJ2-7; 11 positions match TRBD1. Germline assignment: CDR1 MGHRA and CDR2 YSYEKL. J gave up 4 bases and V 4 bases, and 6 bases lay outside the gene matches. The CDR3 totals 15 residues.

This chain uses TRBV5-5 with TRBJ1-2; D uncertain. Germline CDR1 and CDR2: SGHKS and YYEKEE (reference sequence). The CDR3 has 14 residues. Trimming left V 0 bases short and J 0 bases short, with 6 bases between. The CDR3 is CASSLDSTNYGYTF. Here the CDR3 DNA reads TGTGCCAGCAGCTTGGACAGTACTAACTATGGCTACACCTTC.

The chain employs TRBV10-3 and TRBJ2-1; a weak D match, TRBD2 (6 bases). CDR1 is ENHRY and CDR2 is SYGVKD in the germline V gene. Trimming took off 3 bases at V and 5 bases at J, with 20 bases between the two ends. This CDR3 is built from 17 residues. CDR3 amino acids: CAISDLRELGDNNEQFF. The DNA for the CDR3 is TGTGCCATCAGTGACCTCCGGGAGTTAGGGGATAACAATGAGCAGTTCTTC.